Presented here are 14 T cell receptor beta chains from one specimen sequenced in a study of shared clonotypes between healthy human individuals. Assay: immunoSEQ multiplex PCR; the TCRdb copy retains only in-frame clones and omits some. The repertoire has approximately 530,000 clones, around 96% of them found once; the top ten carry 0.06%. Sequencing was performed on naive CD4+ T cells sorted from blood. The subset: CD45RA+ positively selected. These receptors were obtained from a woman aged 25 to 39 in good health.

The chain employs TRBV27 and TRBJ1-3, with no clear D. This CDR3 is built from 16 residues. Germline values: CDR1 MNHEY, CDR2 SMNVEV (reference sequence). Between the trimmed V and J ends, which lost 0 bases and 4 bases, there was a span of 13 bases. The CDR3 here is CASSLSPHTAGNTIYF. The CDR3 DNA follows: TGTGCCAGCAGTTTATCCCCCCACACCGCCGGAAACACCATATATTTT.

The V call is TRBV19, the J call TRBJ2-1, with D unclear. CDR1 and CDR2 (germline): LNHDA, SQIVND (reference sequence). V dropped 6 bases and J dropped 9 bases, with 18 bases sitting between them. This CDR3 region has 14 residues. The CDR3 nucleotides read TGTGCCAGTAGATCGGCCTGGGCTCGTGGTGAGCAGTTCTTC. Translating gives CASRSAWARGEQFF.

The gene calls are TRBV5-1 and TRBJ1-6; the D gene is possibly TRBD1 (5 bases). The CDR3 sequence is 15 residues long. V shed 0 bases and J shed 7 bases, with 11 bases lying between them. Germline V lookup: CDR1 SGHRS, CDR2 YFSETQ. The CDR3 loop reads CASSLDGTGNSPLHF. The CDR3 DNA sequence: TGCGCCAGCAGCTTGGACGGGACGGGCAATTCACCCCTCCACTTT.

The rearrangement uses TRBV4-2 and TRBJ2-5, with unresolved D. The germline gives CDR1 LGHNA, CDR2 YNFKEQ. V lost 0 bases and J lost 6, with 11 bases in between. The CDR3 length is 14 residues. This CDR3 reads CASSQDVAVQTQYF. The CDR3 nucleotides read TGTGCCAGCAGCCAAGATGTTGCGGTTCAGACCCAGTACTTC.

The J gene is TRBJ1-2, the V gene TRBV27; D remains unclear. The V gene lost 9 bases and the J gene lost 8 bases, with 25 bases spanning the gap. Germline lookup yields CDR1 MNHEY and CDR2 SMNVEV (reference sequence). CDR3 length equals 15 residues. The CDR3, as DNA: TGTGCCAGTACCCCCTCTCCTTCTGGTCTCAGAGGCTACACCTTC. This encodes CASTPSPSGLRGYTF.

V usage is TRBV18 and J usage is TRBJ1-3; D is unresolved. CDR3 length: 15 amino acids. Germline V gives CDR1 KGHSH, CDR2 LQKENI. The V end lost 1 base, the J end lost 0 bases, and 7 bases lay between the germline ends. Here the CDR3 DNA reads TGTGCCAGCTCACCACTGGCGGACTCTGGAAACACCATATATTTT. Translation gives CASSPLADSGNTIYF.

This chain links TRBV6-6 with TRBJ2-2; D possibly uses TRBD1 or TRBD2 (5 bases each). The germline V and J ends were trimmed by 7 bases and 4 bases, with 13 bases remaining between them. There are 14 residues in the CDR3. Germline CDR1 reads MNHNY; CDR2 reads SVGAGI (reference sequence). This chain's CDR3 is CASKTRGTTGELFF. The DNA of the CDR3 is TGTGCCAGCAAGACGAGAGGGACCACCGGGGAGCTGTTTTTT.

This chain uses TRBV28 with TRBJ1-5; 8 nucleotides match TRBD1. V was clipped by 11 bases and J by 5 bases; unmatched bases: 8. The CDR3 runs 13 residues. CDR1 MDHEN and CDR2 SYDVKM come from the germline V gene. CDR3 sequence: CAGGQGAYQPQHF. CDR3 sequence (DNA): TGTGCCGGGGGGCAGGGGGCCTATCAGCCCCAGCATTTT.

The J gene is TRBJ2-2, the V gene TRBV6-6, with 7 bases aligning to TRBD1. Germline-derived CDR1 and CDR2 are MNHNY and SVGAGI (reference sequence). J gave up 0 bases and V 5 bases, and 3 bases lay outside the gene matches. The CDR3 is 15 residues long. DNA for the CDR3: TGTGCCAGCAGTCCCGACAGGGCGAACACCGGGGAGCTGTTTTTT. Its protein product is CASSPDRANTGELFF.

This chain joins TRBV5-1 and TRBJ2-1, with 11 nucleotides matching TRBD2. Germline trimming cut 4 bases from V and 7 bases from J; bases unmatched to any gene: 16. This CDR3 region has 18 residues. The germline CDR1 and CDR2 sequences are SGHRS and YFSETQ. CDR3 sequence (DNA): TGCGCCAGCAGCCCAGGAAACGGACTAGCGGGCGACTGGAATGAGCAGTTCTTC. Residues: CASSPGNGLAGDWNEQFF.

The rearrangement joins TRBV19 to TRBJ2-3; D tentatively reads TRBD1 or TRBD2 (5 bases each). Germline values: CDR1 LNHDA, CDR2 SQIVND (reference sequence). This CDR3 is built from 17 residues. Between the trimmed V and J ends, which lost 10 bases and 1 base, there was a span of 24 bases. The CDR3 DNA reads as TGTGCCACGGGGCCGTGGAGCGTTGAACTGGGCACAGATACGCAGTATTTT. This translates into CATGPWSVELGTDTQYF.

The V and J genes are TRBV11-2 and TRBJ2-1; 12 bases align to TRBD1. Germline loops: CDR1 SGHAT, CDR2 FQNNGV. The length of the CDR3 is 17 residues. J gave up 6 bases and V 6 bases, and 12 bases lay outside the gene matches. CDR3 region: CASRMAGTGGLSNEQFF. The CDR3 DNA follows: TGTGCCAGCAGGATGGCGGGGACAGGGGGCTTGAGCAATGAGCAGTTCTTC.

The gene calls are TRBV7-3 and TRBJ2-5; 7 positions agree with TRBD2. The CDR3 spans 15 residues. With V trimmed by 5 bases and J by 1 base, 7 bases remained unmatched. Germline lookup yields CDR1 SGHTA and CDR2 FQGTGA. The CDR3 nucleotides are TGTGCCAGCAGCCCATATCGGACTAGCCAAGAGACCCAGTACTTC. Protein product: CASSPYRTSQETQYF.

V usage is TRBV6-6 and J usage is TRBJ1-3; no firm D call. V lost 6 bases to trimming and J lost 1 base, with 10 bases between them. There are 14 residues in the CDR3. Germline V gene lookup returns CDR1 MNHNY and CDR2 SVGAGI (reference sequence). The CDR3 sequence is CASSSMGSGNTIYF. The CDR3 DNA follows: TGTGCCAGCAGCAGCATGGGATCTGGAAACACCATATATTTT.